Below, one TCR beta chain is given with its context. This sample was included in a study of blood T cell repertoires in COVID-19. Study summary: Spain, Italy and the United States supplied samples that represented acute and convalescent COVID-19. From T cells, B-cell-depleted T cells, or PBMCs came the material, which was cDNA or gDNA.

This CDR3 spans 13 amino acids. Germline values: CDR1 SGHRS, CDR2 YFSETQ. The junction had 2 bases not matched to a gene; V was cut back by 0 bases and J by 6 bases. Authors' methods: Quantification of nucleated cells was approximated via reference gene primer amplification. TCRdb's table, derived via immunoSEQ multiplex PCR, lists solely in-frame clones and lacks some. V, J and clone size were drawn from that table, and D and trimming were deduced from the DNA. Counted here are 25,000 or so clones, roughly 94% occurring once; the ten biggest clones make up under 4.5%. The chain joins TRBV5-1 to TRBJ1-2; 7 bases are shared with TRBD1. The TCR comes from a woman in her fifties or sixties with active COVID-19. Sequenced input: peripheral blood. Here the CDR3 reads CASSLGDSHGYTF. In DNA form, the CDR3 reads TGCGCCAGCAGCTTGGGGGACAGCCATGGCTACACCTTC.